This T cell receptor (beta chain) was sequenced during a study of TIL therapy for anti-PD-1-resistant metastatic lung cancer. Time point specified: pre-treatment sample, taken before nivolumab and TIL therapy. Most excised metastases sampled were pleural nodules or supraclavicular lymph nodes. Germline V gene sequence: CDR1 MNHEY, CDR2 SVGAGI. V was shortened by 5 bases and J by 2 bases, with 13 bases between the two germline ends. This CDR3 is 14 amino acids long. Sequencing used immunoSEQ v3. Profiling relied on immunoSEQ multiplex PCR, and the TCRdb table lists in-frame clones only, not all of them. The sample shows tens of thousands of clones, 55% to 75% of them seen only once.

The chain uses TRBV6-5 and TRBJ2-7; the D is unclear. Sequencing was performed on tumor tissue, taken at baseline. The clonotype comes from a person aged 25-85 years with non-small cell lung cancer. CDR3 coding DNA: TGTGCCAGCAGTCCCCAACTGGGGACCTACGAGCAGTACTTC. This encodes CASSPQLGTYEQYF.